This TCR beta chain was sequenced in a study of blood T cells in healthy people across ages. Overall study: Template switching caught about one barcoded beta molecule for each two T cells. Overall study results and limits: Leaving the PBMCs unsorted stopped any conclusive comparison of naive versus antigen-experienced cells. Changes in expanded clonotypes were possibly confounded, as the CMV status of donors was unknown.

Samples each had at least 6 micrograms of total RNA extracted. Next came a second PCR, run for about 7 to 12 cycles, which used a sample-barcoded 5' primer along with a J-beta primer mix. MiXCR was run by TCRdb on the 5' RACE reads, yielding one entry per CDR3 protein. The repertoire holds 950,000 to 1,200,000 distinct CDR3 sequences, less than 45% seen once, with about an eighth in the top ten. Remarks on this clonotype: Its antigen is unidentified.

CDR3 length: 16 amino acids. V lost 0 bases and J 2 bases, leaving 16 bases between the germline ends. The germline gives CDR1 DFQATT, CDR2 SNEGSKA (reference sequence). The sample consisted of blood. The TCR comes from a man younger than 35 in good health. This sequence joins TRBV20-1 and TRBJ1-1; D is ambiguous. In DNA form, the CDR3 reads TGCAGTGCTAGAGATCGGGATCCGGACGTTAACACTGAAGCTTTCTTT. It is translated as CSARDRDPDVNTEAFF.